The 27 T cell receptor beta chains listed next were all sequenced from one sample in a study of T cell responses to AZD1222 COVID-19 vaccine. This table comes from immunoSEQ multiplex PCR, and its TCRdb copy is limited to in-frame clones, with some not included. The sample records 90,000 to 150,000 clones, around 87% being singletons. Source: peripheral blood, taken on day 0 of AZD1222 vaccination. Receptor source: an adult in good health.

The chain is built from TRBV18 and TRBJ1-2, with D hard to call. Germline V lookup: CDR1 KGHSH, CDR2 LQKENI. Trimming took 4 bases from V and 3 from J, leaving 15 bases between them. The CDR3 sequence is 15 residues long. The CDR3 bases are TGTGCCAGCTCACAAGGACTAGAGAGGGACTATGGCTACACCTTC. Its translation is CASSQGLERDYGYTF.

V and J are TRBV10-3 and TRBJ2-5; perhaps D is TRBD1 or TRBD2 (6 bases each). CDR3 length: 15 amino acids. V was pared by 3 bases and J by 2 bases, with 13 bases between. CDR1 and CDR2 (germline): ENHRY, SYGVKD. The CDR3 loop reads CAISDKGGLQETQYF. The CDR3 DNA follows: TGTGCCATCAGTGATAAGGGGGGCCTACAAGAGACCCAGTACTTC.

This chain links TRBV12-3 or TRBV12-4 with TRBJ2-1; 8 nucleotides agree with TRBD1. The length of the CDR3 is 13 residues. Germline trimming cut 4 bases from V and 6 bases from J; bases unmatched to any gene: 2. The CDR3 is CASSWGTGNEQFF. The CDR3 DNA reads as TGTGCCAGCAGTTGGGGGACAGGCAATGAGCAGTTCTTC.

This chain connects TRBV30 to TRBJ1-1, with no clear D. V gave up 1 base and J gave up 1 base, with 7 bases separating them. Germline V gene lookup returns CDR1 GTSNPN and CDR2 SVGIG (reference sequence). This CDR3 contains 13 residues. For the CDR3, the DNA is TGTGCCTGGAGTGATGGTGGGAACACTGAAGCTTTCTTT. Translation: CAWSDGGNTEAFF.

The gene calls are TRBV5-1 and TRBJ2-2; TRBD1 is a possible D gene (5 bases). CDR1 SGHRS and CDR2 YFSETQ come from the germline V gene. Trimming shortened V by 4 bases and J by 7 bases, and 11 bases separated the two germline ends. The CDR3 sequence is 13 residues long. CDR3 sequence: CASSPRTNGELFF. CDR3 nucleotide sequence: TGCGCCAGCAGCCCCAGGACAAACGGGGAGCTGTTTTTT.

CDR3 sequence reads: CASNVAGHAYEQYF. The DNA for the CDR3 is TGTGCCAGCAACGTGGCAGGTCATGCCTACGAGCAGTACTTC. This rearrangement joins TRBV27 to TRBJ2-7; D remains ambiguous. With 7 bases removed from V and 2 bases from J, the gap between germline ends came to 15 bases. The germline V gene has CDR1 MNHEY and CDR2 SMNVEV (reference sequence). CDR3 length: 14 amino acids.

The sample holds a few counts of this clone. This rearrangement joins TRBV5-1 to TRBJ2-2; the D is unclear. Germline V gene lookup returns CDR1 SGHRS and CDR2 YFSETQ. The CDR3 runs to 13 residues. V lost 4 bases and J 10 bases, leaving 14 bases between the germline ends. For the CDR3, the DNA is TGCGCCAGCAGCCCCTACACGGGCGCGGAGCTGTTTTTT. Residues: CASSPYTGAELFF.

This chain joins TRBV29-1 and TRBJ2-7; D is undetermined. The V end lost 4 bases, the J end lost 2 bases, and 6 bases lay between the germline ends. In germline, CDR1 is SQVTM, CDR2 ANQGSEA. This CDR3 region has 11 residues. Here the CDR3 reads CSVGIAYEQYF. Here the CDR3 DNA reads TGCAGCGTTGGCATCGCCTACGAGCAGTACTTC.

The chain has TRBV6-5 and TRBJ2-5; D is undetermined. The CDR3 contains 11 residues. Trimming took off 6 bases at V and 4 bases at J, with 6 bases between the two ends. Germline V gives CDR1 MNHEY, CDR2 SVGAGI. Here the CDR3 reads CASRTRETQYF. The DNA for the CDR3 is TGTGCCAGCAGGACCCGAGAGACCCAGTACTTC.

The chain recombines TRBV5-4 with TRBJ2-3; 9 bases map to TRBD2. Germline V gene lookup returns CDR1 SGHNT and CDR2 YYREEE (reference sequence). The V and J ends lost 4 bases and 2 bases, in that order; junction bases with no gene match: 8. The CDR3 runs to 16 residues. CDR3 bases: TGTGCCAGCAGCCCGGGGGCGGGGGGGCTCACAGATACGCAGTATTTT. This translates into CASSPGAGGLTDTQYF.

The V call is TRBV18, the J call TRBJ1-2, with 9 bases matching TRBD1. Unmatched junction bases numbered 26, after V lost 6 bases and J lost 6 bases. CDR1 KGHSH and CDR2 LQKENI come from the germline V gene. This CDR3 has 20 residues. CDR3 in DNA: TGTGCCAGCTCCCTTGTACCGGACAGGGGTTCTACGCTGTTTGGGAATGGCTACACCTTC. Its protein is CASSLVPDRGSTLFGNGYTF.

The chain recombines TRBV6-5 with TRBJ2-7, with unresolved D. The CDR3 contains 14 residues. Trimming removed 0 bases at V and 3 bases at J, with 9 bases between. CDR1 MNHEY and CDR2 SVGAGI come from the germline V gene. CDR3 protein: CASSYSGELYEQYF. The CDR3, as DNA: TGTGCCAGCAGTTACTCAGGAGAACTCTACGAGCAGTACTTC.

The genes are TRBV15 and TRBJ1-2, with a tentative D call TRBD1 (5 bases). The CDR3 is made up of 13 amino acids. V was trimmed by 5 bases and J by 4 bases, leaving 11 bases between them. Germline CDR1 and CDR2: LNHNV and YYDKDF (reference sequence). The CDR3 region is CATSPDTGYGYTF. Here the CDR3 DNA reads TGTGCCACCAGCCCGGACACGGGCTATGGCTACACCTTC. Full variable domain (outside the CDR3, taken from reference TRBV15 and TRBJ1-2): DAMVIQNPRYQVTQFGKPVTLSCSQTLNHNVMYWYQQKSSQAPKLLFHYYDKDFNNEADTPDNFQSRRPNTSFCFLDIRSPGLGDTAMYLCATSPDTGYGYTFGSGTRLTVV.

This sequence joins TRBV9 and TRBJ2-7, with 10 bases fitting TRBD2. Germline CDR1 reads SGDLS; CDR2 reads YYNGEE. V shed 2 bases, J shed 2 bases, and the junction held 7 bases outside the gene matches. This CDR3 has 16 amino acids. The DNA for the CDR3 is TGTGCCAGCAGCGTCGGTAGCGGGGGGTCTACCTACGAGCAGTACTTC. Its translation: CASSVGSGGSTYEQYF.

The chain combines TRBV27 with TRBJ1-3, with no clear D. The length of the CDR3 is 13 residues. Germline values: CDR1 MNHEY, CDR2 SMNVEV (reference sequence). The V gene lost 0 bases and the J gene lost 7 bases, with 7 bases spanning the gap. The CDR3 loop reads CASSLSRGNTIYF. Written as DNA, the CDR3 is TGTGCCAGCAGTTTATCCAGAGGGAACACCATATATTTT.

The DNA for the CDR3 is TGCGCCAGCAGCAAGGACAGGGGAGAGTACGTCCTGACTTTC. As protein: CASSKDRGEYVLTF. The chain is built from TRBV5-1 and TRBJ2-6, with 9 nucleotides matching TRBD1. The CDR3 runs to 14 residues. The ends lost 4 bases at V and 11 bases at J; junction bases unmatched: 7. The germline V gene encodes CDR1 SGHRS and CDR2 YFSETQ.

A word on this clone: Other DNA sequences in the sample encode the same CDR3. The CDR3 region is CASSLGGGTDTQYF. CDR3 DNA: TGTGCCAGCAGCTTAGGGGGGGGCACAGATACGCAGTATTTT. This chain links TRBV11-2 with TRBJ2-3; tentative D call: TRBD2 (6 bases). From germline, CDR1 is SGHAT and CDR2 FQNNGV. The CDR3 has 14 residues. Trimming cost V 1 base and J 1 base, with 6 bases left between them. The full variable domain, with the rest looked up from reference TRBV11-2 and TRBJ2-3, is EAGVAQSPRYKIIEKRQSVAFWCNPISGHATLYWYQQILGQGPKLLIQFQNNGVVDDSQLPKDRFSAERLKGVDSTLKIQPAKLEDSAVYLCASSLGGGTDTQYFGPGTRLTVL.

CDR3 DNA: TGTGCCATCAGTGGGGGTTATAGCAATCAGCCCCAGCATTTT. It codes for CAISGGYSNQPQHF. The chain is built from TRBV10-3 and TRBJ1-5; D gene uncertain. V lost 4 bases and J 0 bases, leaving 7 bases between the germline ends. Germline loops: CDR1 ENHRY, CDR2 SYGVKD. The CDR3 is made up of 14 amino acids.

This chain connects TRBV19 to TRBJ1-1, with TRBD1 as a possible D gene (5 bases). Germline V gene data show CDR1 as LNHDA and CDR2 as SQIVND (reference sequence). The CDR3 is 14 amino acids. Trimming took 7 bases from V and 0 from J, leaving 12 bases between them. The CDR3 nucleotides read TGTGCCAGTACGACAGTCCTCATGAACACTGAAGCTTTCTTT. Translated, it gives CASTTVLMNTEAFF.

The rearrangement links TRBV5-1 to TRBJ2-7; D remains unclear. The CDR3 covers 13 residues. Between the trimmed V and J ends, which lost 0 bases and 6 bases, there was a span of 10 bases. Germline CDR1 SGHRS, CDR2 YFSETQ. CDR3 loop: CASSLEAASEQYF. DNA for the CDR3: TGCGCCAGCAGCTTGGAGGCAGCTTCCGAGCAGTACTTC.

CDR3 residues: CASSVDPNYEQYF. The CDR3 region has the DNA TGTGCCAGCAGCGTAGACCCGAACTACGAGCAGTACTTC. The chain carries TRBV9 and TRBJ2-7; D call uncertain. Deletions cut 0 bases from V and 3 bases from J, with 7 bases between. This CDR3 comprises 13 residues. Germline-derived CDR1 and CDR2 are SGDLS and YYNGEE.

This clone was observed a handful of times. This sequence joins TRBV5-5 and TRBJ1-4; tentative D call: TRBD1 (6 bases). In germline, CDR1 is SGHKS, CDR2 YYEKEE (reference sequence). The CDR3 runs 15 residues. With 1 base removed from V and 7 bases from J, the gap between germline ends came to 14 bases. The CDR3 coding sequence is TGTGCCAGCAGCTTGTCCACAGGGATCGTTGAAAAACTGTTTTTT. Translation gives CASSLSTGIVEKLFF.

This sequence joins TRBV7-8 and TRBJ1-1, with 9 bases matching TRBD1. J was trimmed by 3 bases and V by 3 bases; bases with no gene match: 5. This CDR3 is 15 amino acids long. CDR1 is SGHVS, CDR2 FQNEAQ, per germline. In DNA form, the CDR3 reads TGTGCCAGCAGCTTGTCCGGGACAGGGTACACTGAAGCTTTCTTT. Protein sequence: CASSLSGTGYTEAFF.

CDR3 coding DNA: TGTGCCAGCAGGGGGACGGACTCACCCGTGGCTTTCTTT. Its protein is CASRGTDSPVAFF. The chain recombines TRBV6-5 with TRBJ1-1; D perhaps matches TRBD1 (5 bases). Germline-derived CDR1 and CDR2 are MNHEY and SVGAGI. The length of the CDR3 is 13 residues. With 6 bases removed from V and 11 bases from J, the gap between germline ends came to 19 bases.

The chain's CDR3 is CASHRGRDYTF. The DNA for the CDR3 is TGTGCCAGTCACAGGGGGAGGGACTACACCTTC. The chain uses TRBV19 and TRBJ1-2; TRBD1 aligns across 8 bases. The CDR3 loop spans 11 amino acids. The V gene's germline CDR1 is LNHDA and CDR2 SQIVND (reference sequence). Trimming cost V 8 bases and J 10 bases; bases outside gene matches: 6.

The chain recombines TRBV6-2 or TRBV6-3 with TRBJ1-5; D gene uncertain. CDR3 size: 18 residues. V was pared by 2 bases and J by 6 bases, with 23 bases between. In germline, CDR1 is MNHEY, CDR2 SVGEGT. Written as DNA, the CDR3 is TGTGCCAGCAGTTACCCGGAATCCCTAGGTGGGCCCGGTCAGCCCCAGCATTTT. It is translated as CASSYPESLGGPGQPQHF.

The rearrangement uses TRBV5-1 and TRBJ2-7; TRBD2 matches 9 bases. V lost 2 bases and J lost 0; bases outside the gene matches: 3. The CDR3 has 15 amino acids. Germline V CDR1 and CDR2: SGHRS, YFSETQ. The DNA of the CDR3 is TGCGCCAGCAGCTTCGAAGCGGGGGGCTCCTACGAGCAGTACTTC. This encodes CASSFEAGGSYEQYF.